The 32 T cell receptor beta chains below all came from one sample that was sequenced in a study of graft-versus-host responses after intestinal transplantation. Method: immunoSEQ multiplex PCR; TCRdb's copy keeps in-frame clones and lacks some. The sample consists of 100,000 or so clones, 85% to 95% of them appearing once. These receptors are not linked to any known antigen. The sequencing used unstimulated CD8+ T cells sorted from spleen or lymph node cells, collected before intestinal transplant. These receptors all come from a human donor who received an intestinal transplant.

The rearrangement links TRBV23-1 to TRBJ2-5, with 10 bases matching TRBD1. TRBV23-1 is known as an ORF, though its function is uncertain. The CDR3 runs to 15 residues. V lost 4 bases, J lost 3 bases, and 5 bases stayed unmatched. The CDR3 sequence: CASSRRDRGKETQYF. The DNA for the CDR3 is TGCGCCAGCAGTCGCCGGGACAGGGGCAAAGAGACCCAGTACTTC.

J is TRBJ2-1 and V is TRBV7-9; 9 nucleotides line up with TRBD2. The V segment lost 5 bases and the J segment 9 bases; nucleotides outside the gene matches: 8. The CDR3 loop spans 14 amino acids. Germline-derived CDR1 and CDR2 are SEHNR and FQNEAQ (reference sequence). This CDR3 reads CASSRPGGGGEQFF. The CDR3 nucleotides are TGTGCCAGCAGCCGTCCCGGCGGGGGGGGTGAGCAGTTCTTC.

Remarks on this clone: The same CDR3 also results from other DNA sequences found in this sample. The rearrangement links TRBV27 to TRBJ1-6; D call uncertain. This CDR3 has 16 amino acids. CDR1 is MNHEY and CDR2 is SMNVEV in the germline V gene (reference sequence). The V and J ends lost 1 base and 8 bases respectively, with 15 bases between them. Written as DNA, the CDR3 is TGTGCCAGCAGTTTATTCCTAGCGGGATCACATTCACCCCTCCACTTT. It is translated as CASSLFLAGSHSPLHF.

The CDR3 protein is CAIRGTGELQPQHF. CDR3 DNA sequence: TGTGCCATCAGGGGGACAGGGGAACTCCAGCCCCAGCATTTT. The chain has TRBV10-3 and TRBJ1-5; 10 bases fit TRBD1. After removal of 6 bases from V and 7 bases from J, the junction contained 6 bases not matched to a gene. This CDR3 has 14 amino acids. CDR1 and CDR2 (germline): ENHRY, SYGVKD.

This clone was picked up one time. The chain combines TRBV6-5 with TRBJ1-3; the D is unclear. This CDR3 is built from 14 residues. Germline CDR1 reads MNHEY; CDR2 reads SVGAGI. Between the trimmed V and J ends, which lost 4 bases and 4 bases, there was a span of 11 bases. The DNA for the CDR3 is TGTGCCAGCAGTTCCCCGGGAGACGGAAACACCATATATTTT. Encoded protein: CASSSPGDGNTIYF.

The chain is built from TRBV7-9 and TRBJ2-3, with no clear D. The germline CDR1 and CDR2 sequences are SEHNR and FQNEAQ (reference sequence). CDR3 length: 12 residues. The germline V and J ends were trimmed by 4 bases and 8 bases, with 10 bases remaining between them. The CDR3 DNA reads TGTGCCAGCAGCTCGCTAGAGGTTACGCAGTATTTT. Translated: CASSSLEVTQYF.

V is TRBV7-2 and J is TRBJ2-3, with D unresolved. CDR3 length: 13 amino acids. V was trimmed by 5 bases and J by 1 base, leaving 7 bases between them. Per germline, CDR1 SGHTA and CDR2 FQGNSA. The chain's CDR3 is CASSLLRTDTQYF. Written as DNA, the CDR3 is TGTGCCAGCAGCCTCCTCCGCACAGATACGCAGTATTTT.

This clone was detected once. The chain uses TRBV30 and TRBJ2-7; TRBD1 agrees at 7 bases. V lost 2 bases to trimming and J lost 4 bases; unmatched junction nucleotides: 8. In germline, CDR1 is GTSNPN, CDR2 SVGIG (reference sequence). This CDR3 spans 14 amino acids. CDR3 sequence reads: CAWSRQGLPYEQYF. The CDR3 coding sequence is TGTGCCTGGAGTCGACAGGGCCTGCCATACGAGCAGTACTTC.

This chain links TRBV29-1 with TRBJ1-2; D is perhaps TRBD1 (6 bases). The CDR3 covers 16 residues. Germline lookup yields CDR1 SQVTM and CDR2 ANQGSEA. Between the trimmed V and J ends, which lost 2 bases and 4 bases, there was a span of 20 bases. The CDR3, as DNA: TGCAGCGTTGAACATGGACAGACAGATTATTCCTATGGCTACACCTTC. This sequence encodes CSVEHGQTDYSYGYTF.

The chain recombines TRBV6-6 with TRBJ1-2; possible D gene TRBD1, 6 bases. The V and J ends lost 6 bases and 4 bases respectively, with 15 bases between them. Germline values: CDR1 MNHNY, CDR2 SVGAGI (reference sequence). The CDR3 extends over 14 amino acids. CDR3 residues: CASSPPGGSYGYTF. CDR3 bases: TGTGCCAGCAGCCCCCCGGGGGGCAGCTATGGCTACACCTTC.

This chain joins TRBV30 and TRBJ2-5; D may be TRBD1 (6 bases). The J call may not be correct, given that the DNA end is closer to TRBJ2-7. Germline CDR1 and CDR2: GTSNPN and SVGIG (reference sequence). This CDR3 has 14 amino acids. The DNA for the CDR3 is TGTGCCTGGAGCCCAGGGGCACTCTCCTACGAGCAGTACTTC. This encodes CAWSPGALSYEQYF.

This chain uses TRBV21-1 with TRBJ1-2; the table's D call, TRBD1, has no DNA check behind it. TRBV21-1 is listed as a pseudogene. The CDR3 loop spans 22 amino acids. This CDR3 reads CASSIPLERQGKTDRVNYGYTF. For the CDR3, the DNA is TGTGCCAGCAGCATCCCCCTGGAGAGGCAGGGGAAAACGGATAGGGTTAACTATGGCTACACCTTC.

The CDR3 loop is CASSQARTGEFYGYTF. DNA for the CDR3: TGCGCCAGCAGCCAGGCCCGGACAGGGGAGTTCTATGGCTACACCTTC. The J gene is TRBJ1-2, the V gene TRBV4-3; 9 positions match TRBD1. Trimming took 3 bases from V and 4 from J; bases not matched to a gene: 9. This CDR3 has 16 residues. The germline V gene encodes CDR1 LGHNA and CDR2 YSLEER.

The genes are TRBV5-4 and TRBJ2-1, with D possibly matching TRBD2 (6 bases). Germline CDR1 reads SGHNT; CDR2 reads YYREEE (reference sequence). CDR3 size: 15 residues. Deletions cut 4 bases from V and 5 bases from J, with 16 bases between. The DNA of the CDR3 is TGTGCCAGCAGCCCTCACCCTAGCGAGGACAATGAGCAGTTCTTC. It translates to CASSPHPSEDNEQFF.

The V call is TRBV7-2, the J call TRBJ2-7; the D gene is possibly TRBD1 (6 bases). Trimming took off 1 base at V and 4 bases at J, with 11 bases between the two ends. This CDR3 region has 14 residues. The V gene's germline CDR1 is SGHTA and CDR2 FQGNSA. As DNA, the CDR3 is TGTGCCAGCAGCTTAGGAACGAGGGGGTACGAGCAGTACTTC. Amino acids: CASSLGTRGYEQYF.

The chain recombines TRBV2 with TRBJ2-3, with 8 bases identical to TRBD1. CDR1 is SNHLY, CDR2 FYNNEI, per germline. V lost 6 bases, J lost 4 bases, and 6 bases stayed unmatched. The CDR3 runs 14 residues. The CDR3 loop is CASRSDRGADTQYF. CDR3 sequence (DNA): TGTGCCAGCAGGTCAGACAGGGGAGCAGATACGCAGTATTTT.

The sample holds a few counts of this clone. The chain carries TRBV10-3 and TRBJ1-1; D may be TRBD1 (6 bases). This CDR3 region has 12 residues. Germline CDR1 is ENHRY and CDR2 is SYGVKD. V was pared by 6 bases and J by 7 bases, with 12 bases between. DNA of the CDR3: TGTGCCATCAGCCCCGGACAGATTGAAGCTTTCTTT. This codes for CAISPGQIEAFF.

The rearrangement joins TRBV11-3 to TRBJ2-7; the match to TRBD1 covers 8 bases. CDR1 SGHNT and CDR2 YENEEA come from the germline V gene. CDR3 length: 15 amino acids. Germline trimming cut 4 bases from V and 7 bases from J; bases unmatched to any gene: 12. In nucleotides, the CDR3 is TGTGCCAGCAGCTCCCCGGGACAGGACCCTCCGGAGCAGTACTTC. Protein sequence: CASSSPGQDPPEQYF.

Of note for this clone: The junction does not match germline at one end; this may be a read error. CDR3 in amino acids: CAGSYVSGGEQFF. The DNA for the CDR3 is TGTGCCGGCAGCTACGTTAGCGGGGGGGAGCAGTTCTTC. The chain links TRBV9 to TRBJ2-1; 10 bases map to TRBD2. Germline V gene data show CDR1 as SGDLS and CDR2 as YYNGEE. The CDR3 consists of 13 residues. Drawing the rest from reference TRBV9 and TRBJ2-1, the complete variable domain is DSGVTQTPKHLITATGQRVTLRCSPRSGDLSVYWYQQSLDQGLQFLIQYYNGEERAKGNILERFSAQQFPDLHSELNLSSLELGDSALYFCAGSYVSGGEQFFGPGTRLTVL.

The CDR3 sequence is CASSLSSSSGTQETQYF. The CDR3 nucleotides read TGTGCCAGCAGCTTAAGTTCGAGCTCCGGGACACAAGAGACCCAGTACTTC. This sequence joins TRBV7-9 and TRBJ2-5, with a weak D call TRBD1 (6 bases). Trimming left V 2 bases short and J 2 bases short, with 18 bases between. The germline V gene encodes CDR1 SEHNR and CDR2 FQNEAQ (reference sequence). CDR3 length: 17 residues. The entire variable domain, with the rest obtained from reference TRBV7-9 and TRBJ2-5, is as follows: DTGVSQNPRHKITKRGQNVTFRCDPISEHNRLYWYRQTLGQGPEFLTYFQNEAQLEKSRLLSDRFSAERPKGSFSTLEIQRTEQGDSAMYLCASSLSSSSGTQETQYFGPGTRLLVL.

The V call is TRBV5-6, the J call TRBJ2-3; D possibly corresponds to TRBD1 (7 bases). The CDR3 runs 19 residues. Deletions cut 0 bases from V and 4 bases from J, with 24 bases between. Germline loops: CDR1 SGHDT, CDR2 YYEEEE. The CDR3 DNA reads TGTGCCAGCAGCTTGGCCTTACCCAGACAGGGAATAGCGGCAGATACGCAGTATTTT. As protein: CASSLALPRQGIAADTQYF.

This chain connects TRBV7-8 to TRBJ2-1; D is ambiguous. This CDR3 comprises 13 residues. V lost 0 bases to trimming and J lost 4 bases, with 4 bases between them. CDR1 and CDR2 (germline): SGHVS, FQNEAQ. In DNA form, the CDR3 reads TGTGCCAGCAGCTTAGCCCGGTACAATGAGCAGTTCTTC. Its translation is CASSLARYNEQFF.

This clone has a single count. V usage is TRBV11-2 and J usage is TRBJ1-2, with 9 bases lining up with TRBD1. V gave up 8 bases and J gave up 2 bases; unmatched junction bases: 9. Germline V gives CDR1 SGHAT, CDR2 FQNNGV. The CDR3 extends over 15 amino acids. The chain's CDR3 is CASFQGQGPNYGYTF. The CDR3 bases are TGTGCCAGCTTTCAAGGACAGGGGCCAAACTATGGCTACACCTTC.

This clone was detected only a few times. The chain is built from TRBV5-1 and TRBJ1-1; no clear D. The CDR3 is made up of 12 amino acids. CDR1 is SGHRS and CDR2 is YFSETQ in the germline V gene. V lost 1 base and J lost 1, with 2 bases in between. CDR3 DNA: TGCGCCAGCAGCTTGCAGAACACTGAAGCTTTCTTT. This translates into CASSLQNTEAFF.

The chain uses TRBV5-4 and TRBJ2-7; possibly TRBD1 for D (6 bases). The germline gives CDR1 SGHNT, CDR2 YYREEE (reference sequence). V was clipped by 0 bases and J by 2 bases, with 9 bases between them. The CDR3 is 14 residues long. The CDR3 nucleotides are TGTGCCAGCAGCTTGGGGGACACCGCCTACGAGCAGTACTTC. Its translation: CASSLGDTAYEQYF.

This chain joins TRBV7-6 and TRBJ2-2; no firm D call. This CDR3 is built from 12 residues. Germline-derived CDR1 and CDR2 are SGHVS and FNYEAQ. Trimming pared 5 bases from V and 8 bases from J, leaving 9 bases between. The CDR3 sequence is CASSPPSGELFF. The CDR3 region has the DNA TGTGCCAGCAGCCCCCCCTCTGGGGAGCTGTTTTTT.

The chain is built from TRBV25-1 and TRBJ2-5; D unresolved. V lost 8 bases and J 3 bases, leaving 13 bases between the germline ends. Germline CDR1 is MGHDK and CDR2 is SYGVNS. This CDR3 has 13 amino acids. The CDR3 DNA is TGTGCCAGCCACAATTGGGCCGAAGAGACCCAGTACTTC. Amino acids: CASHNWAEETQYF.

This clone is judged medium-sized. The CDR3 region has the DNA TGTGCCATCAGTGCGGGACAGGGGATCACTGAAGCTTTCTTT. Amino acid sequence: CAISAGQGITEAFF. The V and J genes are TRBV10-3 and TRBJ1-1, with 10 bases fitting TRBD1. Per germline, CDR1 ENHRY and CDR2 SYGVKD. The CDR3 spans 14 residues. Losses at the gene ends were 4 bases for V and 4 bases for J; bases not matched to a gene: 3.

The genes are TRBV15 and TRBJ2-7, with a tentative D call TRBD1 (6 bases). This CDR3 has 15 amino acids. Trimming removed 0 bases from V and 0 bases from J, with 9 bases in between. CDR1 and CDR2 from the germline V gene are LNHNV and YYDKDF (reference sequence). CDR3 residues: CATSRDRDNSYEQYF. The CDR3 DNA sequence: TGTGCCACCAGCAGAGATCGGGACAACTCCTACGAGCAGTACTTC.

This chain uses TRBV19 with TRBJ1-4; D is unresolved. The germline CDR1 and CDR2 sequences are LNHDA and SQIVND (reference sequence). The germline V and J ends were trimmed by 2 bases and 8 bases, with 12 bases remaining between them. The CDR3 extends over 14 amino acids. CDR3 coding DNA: TGTGCCAGTAGTATATTACTAAAAAGAGAAAAACTGTTTTTT. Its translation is CASSILLKREKLFF.

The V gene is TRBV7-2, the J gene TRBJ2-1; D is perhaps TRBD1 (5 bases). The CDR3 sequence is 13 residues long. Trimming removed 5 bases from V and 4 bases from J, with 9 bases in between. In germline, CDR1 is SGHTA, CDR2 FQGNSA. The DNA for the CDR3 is TGTGCCAGCAGCGTGACAGTGTACAATGAGCAGTTCTTC. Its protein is CASSVTVYNEQFF.

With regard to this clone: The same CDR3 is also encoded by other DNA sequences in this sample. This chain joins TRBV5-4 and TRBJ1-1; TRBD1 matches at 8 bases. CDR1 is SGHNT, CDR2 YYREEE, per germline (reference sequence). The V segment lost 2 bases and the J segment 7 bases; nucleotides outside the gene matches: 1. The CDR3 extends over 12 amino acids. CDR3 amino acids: CASSFGTGEAFF. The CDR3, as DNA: TGTGCCAGCAGCTTCGGGACAGGTGAAGCTTTCTTT. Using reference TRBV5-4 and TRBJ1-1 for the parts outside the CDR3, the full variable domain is ETGVTQSPTHLIKTRGQQVTLRCSSQSGHNTVSWYQQALGQGPQFIFQYYREEENGRGNFPPRFSGLQFPNYSSELNVNALELDDSALYLCASSFGTGEAFFGQGTRLTVV.